The next 4 T cell receptor beta chains were all read from a single sample in a study of OX40 agonist ivuxolimab in advanced cancers. The protocol was immunoSEQ multiplex PCR, while the TCRdb copy is restricted to in-frame clones and leaves out a portion. Here the sample spans around 70,000 clones, more than 65% being singletons. The material was CD4+ or CD8+ T cells sorted from blood, obtained in a trial of the OX40 agonist ivuxolimab. These TCRs come from an adult with an advanced solid tumor such as melanoma, head and neck, liver or kidney cancer.

DNA for the CDR3: TGTGCCAGCAGTTATCTCGTAGGCGGGAGGCCACAGTACTTC. Its translation is CASSYLVGGRPQYF. This chain uses TRBV6-5 with TRBJ2-7, with 8 bases aligning to TRBD2. This CDR3 comprises 14 residues. V lost 3 bases to trimming and J lost 10 bases; unmatched junction nucleotides: 11. CDR1 is MNHEY and CDR2 is SVGAGI in the germline V gene.

This rearrangement joins TRBV5-1 to TRBJ2-7; no definite D call. Trimming took 1 base from V and 5 from J, leaving 10 bases between them. CDR1 and CDR2 (germline): SGHRS, YFSETQ. The CDR3 is 13 residues long. CDR3 bases: TGCGCCAGCAGCTTGCCGCCCTACGACGAGCAGTACTTC. Its protein product is CASSLPPYDEQYF. The variable domain in full, completed from reference TRBV5-1 and TRBJ2-7, reads KAGVTQTPRYLIKTRGQQVTLSCSPISGHRSVSWYQQTPGQGLQFLFEYFSETQRNKGNFPGRFSGRQFSNSRSEMNVSTLELGDSALYLCASSLPPYDEQYFGPGTRLTVT.

The count of this clone is one. The chain links TRBV6-5 to TRBJ2-7; TRBD2 matches 9 bases. This CDR3 is built from 13 residues. With 6 bases clipped from V and 3 bases from J, the junction kept 3 bases outside the gene matches. Germline V gene sequence: CDR1 MNHEY, CDR2 SVGAGI. CDR3 bases: TGTGCCAGCAGAGTGACTAGCGGCTACGAGCAGTACTTC. This encodes CASRVTSGYEQYF.

This clone was counted a few times. The rearrangement uses TRBV7-9 and TRBJ2-3; D is unclear. This CDR3 region has 15 residues. The germline V and J ends were trimmed by 2 bases and 6 bases, with 15 bases remaining between them. Germline-derived CDR1 and CDR2 are SEHNR and FQNEAQ (reference sequence). The CDR3 DNA reads as TGTGCCAGCAGCTTATCCCAGGCAGGAGCGGATACGCAGTATTTT. It specifies CASSLSQAGADTQYF.